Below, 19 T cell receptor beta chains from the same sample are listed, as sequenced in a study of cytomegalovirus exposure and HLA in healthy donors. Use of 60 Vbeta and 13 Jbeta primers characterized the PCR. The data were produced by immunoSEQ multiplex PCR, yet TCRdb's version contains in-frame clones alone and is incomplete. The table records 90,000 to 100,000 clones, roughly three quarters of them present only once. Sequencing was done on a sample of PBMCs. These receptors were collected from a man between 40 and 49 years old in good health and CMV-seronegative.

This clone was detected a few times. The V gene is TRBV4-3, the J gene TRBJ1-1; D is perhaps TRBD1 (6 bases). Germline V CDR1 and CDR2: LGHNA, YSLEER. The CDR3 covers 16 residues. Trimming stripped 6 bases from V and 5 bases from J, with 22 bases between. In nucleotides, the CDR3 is TGCGCCAGCAGAAGGGGGATAAGGGGTCGAGTTACTGAAGCTTTCTTT. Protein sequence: CASRRGIRGRVTEAFF.

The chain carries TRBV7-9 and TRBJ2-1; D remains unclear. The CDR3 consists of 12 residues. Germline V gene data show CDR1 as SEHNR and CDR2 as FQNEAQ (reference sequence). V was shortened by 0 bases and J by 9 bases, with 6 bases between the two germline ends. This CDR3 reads CASSLASGEQFF. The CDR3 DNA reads TGTGCCAGCAGCTTAGCTTCGGGTGAGCAGTTCTTC.

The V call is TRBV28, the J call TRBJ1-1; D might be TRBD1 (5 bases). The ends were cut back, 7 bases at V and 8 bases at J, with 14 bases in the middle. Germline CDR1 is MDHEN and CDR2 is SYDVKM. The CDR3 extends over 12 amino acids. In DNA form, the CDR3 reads TGTGCCAGCACTCAAAGGGGAGGCGAAGCTTTCTTT. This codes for CASTQRGGEAFF.

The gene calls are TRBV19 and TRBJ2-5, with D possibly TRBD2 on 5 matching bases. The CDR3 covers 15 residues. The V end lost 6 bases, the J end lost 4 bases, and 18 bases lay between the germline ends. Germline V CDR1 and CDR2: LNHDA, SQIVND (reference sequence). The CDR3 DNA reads TGTGCCAGTAGCCCTGCGGGTGATGTGGGAGAGACCCAGTACTTC. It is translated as CASSPAGDVGETQYF.

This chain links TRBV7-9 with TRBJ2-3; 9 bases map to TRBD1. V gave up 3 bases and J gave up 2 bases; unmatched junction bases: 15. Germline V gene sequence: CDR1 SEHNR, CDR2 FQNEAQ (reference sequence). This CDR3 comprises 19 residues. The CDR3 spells CASSFPGQGNALDTDTQYF. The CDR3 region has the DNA TGTGCCAGCAGCTTTCCGGGACAGGGAAATGCCTTAGACACAGATACGCAGTATTTT. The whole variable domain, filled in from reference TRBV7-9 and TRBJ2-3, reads DTGVSQNPRHKITKRGQNVTFRCDPISEHNRLYWYRQTLGQGPEFLTYFQNEAQLEKSRLLSDRFSAERPKGSFSTLEIQRTEQGDSAMYLCASSFPGQGNALDTDTQYFGPGTRLTVL.

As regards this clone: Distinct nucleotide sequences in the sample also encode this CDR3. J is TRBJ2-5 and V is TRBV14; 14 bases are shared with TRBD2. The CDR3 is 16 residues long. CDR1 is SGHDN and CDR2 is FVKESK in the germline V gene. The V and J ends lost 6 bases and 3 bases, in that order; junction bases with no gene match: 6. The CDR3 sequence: CASRRTSGRPKETQYF. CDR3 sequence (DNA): TGTGCCAGCAGACGGACTAGCGGGAGGCCCAAAGAGACCCAGTACTTC.

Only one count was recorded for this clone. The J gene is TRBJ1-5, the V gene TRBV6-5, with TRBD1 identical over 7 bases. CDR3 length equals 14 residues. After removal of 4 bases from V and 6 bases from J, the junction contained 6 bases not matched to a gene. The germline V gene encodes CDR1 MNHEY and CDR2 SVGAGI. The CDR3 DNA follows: TGTGCCAGCAGTTTAGGGGGCTCTAGTCAGCCCCAGCATTTT. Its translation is CASSLGGSSQPQHF.

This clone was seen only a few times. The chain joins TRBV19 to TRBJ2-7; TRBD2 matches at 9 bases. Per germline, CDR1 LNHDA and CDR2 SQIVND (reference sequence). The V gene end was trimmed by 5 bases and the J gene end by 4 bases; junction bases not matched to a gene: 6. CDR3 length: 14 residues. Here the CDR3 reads CASSWSSGNYEQYF. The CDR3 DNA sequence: TGTGCCAGTAGTTGGTCTAGCGGGAATTACGAGCAGTACTTC. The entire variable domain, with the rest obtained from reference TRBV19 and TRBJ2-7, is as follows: DGGITQSPKYLFRKEGQNVTLSCEQNLNHDAMYWYRQDPGQGLRLIYYSQIVNDFQKGDIAEGYSVSREKKESFPLTVTSAQKNPTAFYLCASSWSSGNYEQYFGPGTRLTVT.

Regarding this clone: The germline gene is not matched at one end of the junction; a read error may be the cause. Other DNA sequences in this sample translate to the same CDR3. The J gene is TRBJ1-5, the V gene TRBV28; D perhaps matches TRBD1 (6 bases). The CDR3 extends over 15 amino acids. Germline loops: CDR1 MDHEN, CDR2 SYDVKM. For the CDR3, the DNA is TGTGCCAGCAGCTTATGGCCGGGGGGGCGCGAGCCCCAGCATTTT. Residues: CASSLWPGGREPQHF.

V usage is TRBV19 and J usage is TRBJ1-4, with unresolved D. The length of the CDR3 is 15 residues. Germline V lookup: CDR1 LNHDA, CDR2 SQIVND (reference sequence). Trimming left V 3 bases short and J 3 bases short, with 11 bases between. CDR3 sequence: CASSILPTANEKLFF. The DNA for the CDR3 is TGTGCCAGTAGTATCCTGCCCACGGCTAATGAAAAACTGTTTTTT. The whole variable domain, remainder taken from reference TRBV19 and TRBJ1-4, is DGGITQSPKYLFRKEGQNVTLSCEQNLNHDAMYWYRQDPGQGLRLIYYSQIVNDFQKGDIAEGYSVSREKKESFPLTVTSAQKNPTAFYLCASSILPTANEKLFFGSGTQLSVL.

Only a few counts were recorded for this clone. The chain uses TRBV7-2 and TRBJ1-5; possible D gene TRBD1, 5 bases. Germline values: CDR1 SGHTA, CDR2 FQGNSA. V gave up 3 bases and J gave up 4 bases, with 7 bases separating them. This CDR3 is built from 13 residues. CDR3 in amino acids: CASSFRDNQPQHF. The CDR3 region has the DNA TGTGCCAGCAGCTTCAGGGATAATCAGCCCCAGCATTTT.

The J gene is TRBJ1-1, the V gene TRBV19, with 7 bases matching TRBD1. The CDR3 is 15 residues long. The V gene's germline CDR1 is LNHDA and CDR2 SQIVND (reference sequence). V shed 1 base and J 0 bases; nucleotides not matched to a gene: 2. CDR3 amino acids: CASSIGGTVNTEAFF. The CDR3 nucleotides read TGTGCCAGTAGTATAGGGGGGACAGTGAACACTGAAGCTTTCTTT.

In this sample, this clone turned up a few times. Written as DNA, the CDR3 is TGTGCCAGCAGCATTAGGCCGGGACAGGGATACAATGAGCAGTTCTTC. It specifies CASSIRPGQGYNEQFF. The chain carries TRBV7-7 and TRBJ2-1; 9 nucleotides line up with TRBD1. This CDR3 comprises 16 residues. Germline V gene lookup returns CDR1 SSHAT and CDR2 FNYEAQ (reference sequence). The trim removed 5 bases at V and 4 bases at J, leaving 9 bases unmatched.

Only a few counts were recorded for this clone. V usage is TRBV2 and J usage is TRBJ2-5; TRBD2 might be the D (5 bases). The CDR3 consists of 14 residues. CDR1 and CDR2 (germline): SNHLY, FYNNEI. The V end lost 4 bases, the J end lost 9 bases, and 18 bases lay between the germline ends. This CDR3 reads CASSGSGGSAAQYF. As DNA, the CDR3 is TGTGCCAGCAGTGGAAGCGGCGGGTCAGCGGCCCAGTACTTC.

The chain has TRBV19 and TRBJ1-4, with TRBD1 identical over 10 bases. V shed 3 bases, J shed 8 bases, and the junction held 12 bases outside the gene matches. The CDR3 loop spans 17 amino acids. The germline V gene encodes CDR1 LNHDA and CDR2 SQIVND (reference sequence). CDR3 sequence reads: CASSMRGDRGGREKLFF. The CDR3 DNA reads TGTGCCAGTAGTATGAGAGGGGACAGGGGAGGTCGGGAAAAACTGTTTTTT.

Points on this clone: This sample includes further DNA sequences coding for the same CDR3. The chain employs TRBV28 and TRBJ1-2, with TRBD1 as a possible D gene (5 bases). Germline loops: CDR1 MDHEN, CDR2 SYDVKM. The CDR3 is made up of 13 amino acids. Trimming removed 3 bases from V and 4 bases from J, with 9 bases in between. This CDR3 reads CASSLGGGYGYTF. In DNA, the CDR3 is TGTGCCAGCAGTTTGGGGGGGGGCTATGGCTACACCTTC.

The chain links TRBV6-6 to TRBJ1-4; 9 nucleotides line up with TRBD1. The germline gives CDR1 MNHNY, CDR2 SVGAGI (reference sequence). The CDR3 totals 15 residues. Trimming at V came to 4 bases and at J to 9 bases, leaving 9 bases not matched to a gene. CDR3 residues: CASSFSAGTGQKLFF. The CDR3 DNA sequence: TGTGCCAGCAGTTTCTCCGCCGGGACAGGGCAAAAACTGTTTTTT.

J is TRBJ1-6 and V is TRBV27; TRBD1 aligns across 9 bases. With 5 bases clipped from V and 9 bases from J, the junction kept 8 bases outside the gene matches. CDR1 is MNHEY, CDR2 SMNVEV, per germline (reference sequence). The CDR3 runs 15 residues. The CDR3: CASSRPGTGSSPLHF. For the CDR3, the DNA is TGTGCCAGCAGTAGGCCCGGGACAGGGAGTTCACCCCTCCACTTT.

The CDR3 loop reads CASSVNTGTQDNEQFF. In DNA, the CDR3 is TGTGCCAGTAGTGTGAACACCGGGACACAGGACAATGAGCAGTTCTTC. The chain couples TRBV19 to TRBJ2-1; the D gene is possibly TRBD1 (6 bases). Trimming pared 5 bases from V and 5 bases from J, leaving 19 bases between. The germline CDR1 and CDR2 sequences are LNHDA and SQIVND (reference sequence). The CDR3 is 16 residues long.